This T cell receptor beta chain was retrieved from a study of shared clonotypes between healthy human individuals. At the deep level, the assay was run. The table came from immunoSEQ multiplex PCR; TCRdb's copy has only in-frame clones and leaves some out. The sample contains about 470,000 clones, roughly 80% of which appear only once. V was trimmed by 10 bases and J by 0 bases, leaving 12 bases between them. Germline values: CDR1 SNHLY, CDR2 FYNNEI. The CDR3 has 13 residues. Sequenced sample: PBMCs. This chain connects TRBV2 to TRBJ2-5; D perhaps matches TRBD2 (6 bases). The TCR sequence derives from a woman aged 40 to 50 in good health. Some clones in this sample may be carry-over from other donors' samples. The CDR3 nucleotides read TGTGCCATCCCTAGCGCCGACCAAGAGACCCAGTACTTC. Encoded protein: CAIPSADQETQYF.